These 16 T cell receptor beta chains were sequenced from one sample in a study of circulating CD8 cells and anti-PD-1 response in melanoma. Four subsets defined by PD-1 and/or TIGIT were sorted from live CD3+CD8+TCRalphabeta+ cells. Each library started from about 15 ng of total RNA using the QIAseq Immune Repertoire TCR panel. Each CDR3 protein is one row after TCRdb ran MiXCR on the reads. The repertoire holds fewer than 1,000 distinct CDR3 sequences, with 7.5% to 8% as singletons. The specimen was CD8+ T cells from PBMCs, collected at baseline or after one month of anti-PD-1 therapy (not recorded which). The receptors were sampled from a human donor with melanoma.

Details on this clonotype: A much larger clone sits a single nucleotide away, making a read error possible. The chain couples TRBV27 to TRBJ2-5; perhaps TRBD1 as D (6 bases). CDR3 length: 15 amino acids. Trimming pared 3 bases from V and 9 bases from J, leaving 20 bases between. CDR1 is MNHEY and CDR2 is SMNVEV in the germline V gene (reference sequence). The CDR3 loop reads CASSLNRVSDEAQYF. The DNA of the CDR3 is TGTGCCAGCAGTTTGAACAGGGTTAGTGACGAGGCCCAGTACTTC.

By sample share, this clonotype is medium-sized. The V call is TRBV20-1, the J call TRBJ2-7, with D possibly TRBD1 on 6 matching bases. V was pared by 7 bases and J by 2 bases, with 18 bases between. From germline, CDR1 is DFQATT and CDR2 SNEGSKA (reference sequence). This CDR3 spans 14 amino acids. This CDR3 is CSVDVQGTPYEQYF. In DNA form, the CDR3 reads TGCAGTGTAGACGTTCAGGGGACCCCCTACGAGCAGTACTTC.

This clonotype is categorized as large (0.1 to 1%). V and J are TRBV4-1 and TRBJ2-3; D might be TRBD2 (7 bases). Deletions cut 2 bases from V and 2 bases from J, with 11 bases between. The CDR3 sequence is 15 residues long. Germline lookup yields CDR1 MGHRA and CDR2 YSYEKL. The CDR3 here is CASSQFAGATDTQYF. CDR3 DNA: TGCGCCAGCAGCCAATTTGCGGGGGCCACAGATACGCAGTATTTT.

Sample share makes this clonotype medium-sized. This rearrangement joins TRBV5-6 to TRBJ2-1; 10 nucleotides line up with TRBD2. V lost 3 bases, J lost 15 bases, and 3 bases stayed unmatched. The length of the CDR3 is 11 residues. CDR1 and CDR2 (germline): SGHDT, YYEEEE. CDR3 sequence (DNA): TGTGCCAGCAGCTGGAGCGGGGGGGCGTTCTTC. Encoded protein: CASSWSGGAFF.

This clonotype rates as large. The chain links TRBV5-5 to TRBJ2-2; D remains ambiguous. The CDR3 extends over 14 amino acids. Germline lookup yields CDR1 SGHKS and CDR2 YYEKEE (reference sequence). V was shortened by 1 base and J by 6 bases, with 10 bases between the two germline ends. CDR3 coding DNA: TGTGCCAGCAGCTTGAAAGAGAGTTCCGGGGAGCTGTTTTTT. This encodes CASSLKESSGELFF. The whole variable domain, remainder taken from reference TRBV5-5 and TRBJ2-2, is DAGVTQSPTHLIKTRGQQVTLRCSPISGHKSVSWYQQVLGQGPQFIFQYYEKEERGRGNFPDRFSARQFPNYSSELNVNALLLGDSALYLCASSLKESSGELFFGEGSRLTVL.

This clonotype counts as large. J is TRBJ1-6 and V is TRBV5-5, with 7 bases matching TRBD1. V shed 1 base and J 10 bases; nucleotides not matched to a gene: 8. Looked up from germline, CDR1 is SGHKS and CDR2 is YYEKEE (reference sequence). CDR3 length: 15 amino acids. The CDR3: CASSLWAGGGSPLHF. In nucleotides, the CDR3 is TGTGCCAGCAGCTTGTGGGCAGGGGGTGGATCACCCCTCCACTTT.

By proportion, this clonotype is large. V is TRBV7-2 and J is TRBJ1-1; maybe TRBD1 (5 bases). Germline V gene data show CDR1 as SGHTA and CDR2 as FQGNSA. The CDR3 has 14 residues. V was shortened by 1 base and J by 7 bases, with 13 bases between the two germline ends. CDR3 nucleotides: TGTGCCAGCAGCTTAGTCGGAGGGGCTGATGAAGCTTTCTTT. Translation gives CASSLVGGADEAFF.

In this sample, this clonotype is medium-sized. CDR3 amino acids: CASSDRSSGNTIYF. CDR3 nucleotides: TGTGCCAGCAGCGACCGAAGCTCTGGAAACACCATATATTTT. The rearrangement joins TRBV28 to TRBJ1-3, with unresolved D. Germline V lookup: CDR1 MDHEN, CDR2 SYDVKM. V lost 6 bases, J lost 0 bases, and 9 bases lay in between. The CDR3 runs 14 residues.

This clonotype is judged medium-sized. This chain connects TRBV20-1 to TRBJ1-5; 9 bases match TRBD1. V lost 1 base and J lost 2; bases outside the gene matches: 3. The V gene's germline CDR1 is DFQATT and CDR2 SNEGSKA (reference sequence). CDR3 size: 15 residues. The CDR3 bases are TGCAGTGCTAGAGTGAGGACAGGGGGCAATCAGCCCCAGCATTTT. This codes for CSARVRTGGNQPQHF.

By sample fraction, this clonotype is medium-sized (0.01 to 0.1%). The CDR3 DNA is TGCAGTGCTAGAGGTACCAGCTCCTACGAGCAGTACTTC. Its translation is CSARGTSSYEQYF. The chain uses TRBV20-1 and TRBJ2-7; D not resolved. Germline-derived CDR1 and CDR2 are DFQATT and SNEGSKA (reference sequence). The CDR3 extends over 13 amino acids. V was pared by 1 base and J by 0 bases, with 7 bases between.

In regard to this clonotype: At one boundary the junction diverges from the germline segment, which might be a read error. The rearrangement links TRBV24-1 to TRBJ2-2; 14 bases agree with TRBD2. This CDR3 region has 20 residues. Germline V gives CDR1 KGHDR, CDR2 SFDVKD. The CDR3 spells CATSDLGGTSGSSITWELFF. The DNA of the CDR3 is TGTGCCACCAGTGATTTGGGGGGGACTAGCGGGAGTTCGATCACCTGGGAGCTGTTTTTT.

CDR3 in amino acids: CASSEVGYQDTQYF. CDR3 DNA: TGTGCCAGCAGTGAAGTCGGGTACCAAGATACGCAGTATTTT. This chain uses TRBV2 with TRBJ2-3; D gene uncertain. The CDR3 is made up of 14 amino acids. Trimming stripped 1 base from V and 5 bases from J, with 10 bases between. CDR1 is SNHLY, CDR2 FYNNEI, per germline.

DNA for the CDR3: TGTGCCAGCCACGGCACAGGGTTCACCGGGGAGCTGTTTTTT. It encodes CASHGTGFTGELFF. This rearrangement joins TRBV25-1 to TRBJ2-2; D possibly corresponds to TRBD1 (6 bases). The CDR3 sequence is 14 residues long. V was shortened by 8 bases and J by 4 bases, with 14 bases between the two germline ends. In germline, CDR1 is MGHDK, CDR2 SYGVNS. The entire variable domain, with the rest obtained from reference TRBV25-1 and TRBJ2-2, is as follows: EADIYQTPRYLVIGTGKKITLECSQTMGHDKMYWYQQDPGMELHLIHYSYGVNSTEKGDLSSESTVSRIRTEHFPLTLESARPSHTSQYLCASHGTGFTGELFFGEGSRLTVL.

By its share, this clonotype is medium-sized (0.01 to 0.1%). The V gene is TRBV19, the J gene TRBJ1-5, with D unresolved. Germline V gene sequence: CDR1 LNHDA, CDR2 SQIVND (reference sequence). This CDR3 region has 13 residues. With 4 bases removed from V and 7 bases from J, the gap between germline ends came to 11 bases. Written as DNA, the CDR3 is TGTGCCAGTAGTACACGATGGTACCAGCCCCAGCATTTT. Its protein product is CASSTRWYQPQHF. Drawing the rest from reference TRBV19 and TRBJ1-5, the complete variable domain is DGGITQSPKYLFRKEGQNVTLSCEQNLNHDAMYWYRQDPGQGLRLIYYSQIVNDFQKGDIAEGYSVSREKKESFPLTVTSAQKNPTAFYLCASSTRWYQPQHFGDGTRLSIL.

The chain couples TRBV2 to TRBJ1-2; 8 nucleotides line up with TRBD1. The V segment lost 9 bases and the J segment 7 bases; nucleotides outside the gene matches: 4. Germline V gene data show CDR1 as SNHLY and CDR2 as FYNNEI. The CDR3 consists of 11 residues. CDR3 nucleotides: TGTGCCAGTGACAGGGGCTTTGGCTACACCTTC. Translated: CASDRGFGYTF.

This clonotype qualifies as medium-sized (0.01 to 0.1%). The chain couples TRBV13 to TRBJ1-4, with unresolved D. V lost 3 bases to trimming and J lost 3 bases, with 8 bases between them. CDR3 length: 14 residues. CDR1 and CDR2 (germline): PRHDT, FYEKMQ (reference sequence). CDR3: CASSFRAANEKLFF. As DNA, the CDR3 is TGTGCCAGCAGCTTTCGGGCAGCTAATGAAAAACTGTTTTTT.